This is a list of T cell receptor beta chains from one sample in a study of T cells expressing NK-cell markers. TCRdb re-called the 5' RACE reads and gives one entry per CDR3 protein, without DNA. The sample includes about 460,000 distinct CDR3 sequences. The sequencing sample was made of blood T cells: a sorted CD56 or NKG2C T cell subset, CD4+ or CD8+ T cells, or bulk PBMC T cells (not recorded which). These receptors came from a woman aged 50 to 65 in good health. Both conserved end residues are part of each CDR3. Fields, in order: V gene, CDR3 length, J gene, CDR3 protein.

TRBV7-7,13,TRBJ2-2,CASSREDTGELFF
TRBV6-5,12,TRBJ1-2,CASSSDRTGYTF
TRBV15,16,TRBJ2-3,CATSIDRGGQADTQYF
TRBV6-5,15,TRBJ2-1,CASSFDRGSNNEQFF
TRBV3-1,13,TRBJ2-5,CASSQELLADPYF
TRBV10-1,13,TRBJ2-3,CASSPGEVNTQYF
TRBV6-6,15,TRBJ2-3,CASSYSGAGADTQYF
TRBV7-9,16,TRBJ2-2,CASTQRGAGNTGELFF
TRBV3-1,16,TRBJ2-6,CASSGDSSSGANVLTF
TRBV5-1,17,TRBJ2-3,CASSRGETGQFTDTQYF
TRBV10-3,14,TRBJ1-2,CAISESRQNYGYTF
TRBV20-1,17,TRBJ2-1,CSAPGSDRGLGGNEQFF
TRBV10-3,15,TRBJ1-6,CAISDQPSYNSPLHF
TRBV7-2,13,TRBJ2-1,CASSYVEVGEQFF
TRBV5-1,16,TRBJ2-1,CASSLAGSSGFREQFF
TRBV5-5,14,TRBJ2-2,CASSEPAWTGELFF
TRBV11-2,18,TRBJ2-2,CASRYALASGSWTGELFF
TRBV4-2,15,TRBJ2-1,CASSHAGSGFNEQFF
TRBV2,12,TRBJ2-1,CASGSDPPSGFF
TRBV18,14,TRBJ2-1,CASSPSGSRGEQFF
TRBV14,12,TRBJ2-6,CASSQVPRALTF
TRBV5-1,20,TRBJ2-2,CASSKRGLAGSGSLAGELFF
TRBV7-9,16,TRBJ1-1,CASSSPWQGMNTEAFF
TRBV14,15,TRBJ2-7,CASSRSGTGEGEQYF
TRBV12-3/TRBV12-4,12,TRBJ1-2,CASTHLIGGYTF
TRBV4-1,18,TRBJ2-3,CASSQGKAGVIVGDTQYF
TRBV3-1,15,TRBJ2-7,CASSPPWGGHYEQYF
TRBV5-1,16,TRBJ1-5,CASSPGQRGYNQPQHF
TRBV6-5,11,TRBJ2-1,CASWGVNEQFF
TRBV12-3/TRBV12-4,17,TRBJ2-2,CASSLRSVTFDTGELFF